These 8 T cell receptor beta chains were sequenced from one sample in a study of T cell repertoires in cytomegalovirus infection. TCRdb re-called the reads through MiXCR, storing one row per CDR3 protein. This sample has 650,000 to 850,000 distinct CDR3 sequences, with 25% to 30% found just once. No antigen has been identified for these receptors. Material: cultured CD8+ T cells from PBMCs, obtained from culture after CMV antigen stimulation. The receptor set was obtained from a human donor in good health (CMV status not recorded). Some clones in this sample may be carry-over from other donors' samples.

This clonotype showed up many times. V is TRBV7-8 and J is TRBJ1-5; D gene ambiguous. Germline V gives CDR1 SGHVS, CDR2 FQNEAQ. The ends were cut back, 4 bases at V and 3 bases at J, with 13 bases in the middle. The CDR3 extends over 15 amino acids. This CDR3 reads CASSSWPNDNQPQHF. For the CDR3, the DNA is TGTGCCAGCAGCTCCTGGCCAAACGACAATCAGCCCCAGCATTTT.

This clonotype was observed a handful of times. This chain uses TRBV5-5 with TRBJ2-7; D not resolved. Germline CDR1 and CDR2: SGHKS and YYEKEE (reference sequence). The CDR3 covers 13 residues. V dropped 7 bases and J dropped 6 bases, with 17 bases sitting between them. CDR3 DNA sequence: TGTGCCAGCTCCTCCCACCCGACCGTCGAGCAGTACTTC. It specifies CASSSHPTVEQYF.

In this sample, this clonotype turned up a few times. V gene TRBV4-3 combines with J gene TRBJ2-1; 13 nucleotides match TRBD2. This CDR3 contains 15 residues. Germline CDR1 and CDR2: LGHNA and YSLEER. The V gene end was trimmed by 1 base and the J gene end by 9 bases; junction bases not matched to a gene: 3. The CDR3 protein is CASSQGLAGGAEQFF. CDR3 bases: TGCGCCAGCAGCCAAGGACTAGCGGGGGGCGCTGAGCAGTTCTTC.

The genes are TRBV7-9 and TRBJ2-2; the match to TRBD1 covers 8 bases. Losses at the gene ends were 8 bases for V and 5 bases for J; bases not matched to a gene: 4. CDR3 size: 13 residues. CDR1 is SEHNR and CDR2 is FQNEAQ in the germline V gene (reference sequence). CDR3: CASPGGGTGELFF. CDR3 bases: TGTGCCAGCCCAGGGGGCGGGACCGGGGAGCTGTTTTTT. Full variable domain (remainder filled in from reference TRBV7-9 and TRBJ2-2): DTGVSQNPRHKITKRGQNVTFRCDPISEHNRLYWYRQTLGQGPEFLTYFQNEAQLEKSRLLSDRFSAERPKGSFSTLEIQRTEQGDSAMYLCASPGGGTGELFFGEGSRLTVL.

CDR3: CASTQGGNEQFF. The CDR3 DNA reads TGTGCCAGTACCCAGGGGGGGAATGAGCAGTTCTTC. V gene TRBV19 combines with J gene TRBJ2-1; either TRBD1 or TRBD2 may fit D (7 bases each). The CDR3 contains 12 residues. Germline-derived CDR1 and CDR2 are LNHDA and SQIVND (reference sequence). Trimming cost V 7 bases and J 7 bases, with 11 bases left between them.

The chain links TRBV6-5 to TRBJ2-3, with no clear D. V was shortened by 0 bases and J by 1 base, with 14 bases between the two germline ends. The CDR3 extends over 17 amino acids. Per germline, CDR1 MNHEY and CDR2 SVGAGI. The CDR3 loop is CASSYSSRSFRTDTQYF. The DNA of the CDR3 is TGTGCCAGCAGTTACTCGAGCAGGTCCTTCCGCACAGATACGCAGTATTTT.

The CDR3 nucleotides read TGTGCCAGCCCGGGACTAGCGACCAATGAGCAGTTCTTC. It codes for CASPGLATNEQFF. The rearrangement joins TRBV2 to TRBJ2-1; 10 nucleotides align to TRBD2. The germline CDR1 and CDR2 sequences are SNHLY and FYNNEI. Unmatched junction bases numbered 4, after V lost 8 bases and J lost 6 bases. CDR3 length equals 13 residues. Variable domain in full (rest from reference TRBV2 and TRBJ2-1): EPEVTQTPSHQVTQMGQEVILRCVPISNHLYFYWYRQILGQKVEFLVSFYNNEISEKSEIFDDQFSVERPDGSNFTLKIRSTKLEDSAMYFCASPGLATNEQFFGPGTRLTVL.

The CDR3 sequence is CASTVGPAVGFEAFF. The CDR3 nucleotides read TGTGCCAGCACCGTAGGCCCCGCGGTTGGGTTTGAAGCTTTCTTT. The rearrangement uses TRBV28 and TRBJ1-1, with D uncertain. Germline V gene sequence: CDR1 MDHEN, CDR2 SYDVKM. The CDR3 is made up of 15 amino acids. Trimming removed 7 bases from V and 7 bases from J, with 22 bases in between.